Each of the 12 T cell receptor beta chains below was sequenced from the same sample in a study of control samples from healthy donors and cancer patients. Measured with immunoSEQ multiplex PCR; TCRdb has only the in-frame clones, and not every one. The profile shows tens of thousands of clones, over 75% of them singletons. The sequencing input was blood. The source of these receptors is a man over 45 in good health.

The chain carries TRBV3-1 (or the pseudogene TRBV3-2) and TRBJ1-1; D is perhaps TRBD1 (5 bases). The CDR3 loop spans 13 amino acids. V lost 4 bases and J 11 bases, leaving 17 bases between the germline ends. Germline V gene data show CDR1 as LGHDT and CDR2 as YNNKEL (reference sequence). CDR3 residues: CASSREGTPGAFF. The DNA of the CDR3 is TGTGCCAGCAGCCGGGAGGGGACGCCGGGGGCTTTCTTT.

CDR3 loop: CASSQGYNEQFF. DNA for the CDR3: TGTGCCAGCAGCCAGGGGTACAATGAGCAGTTCTTC. V gene TRBV4-2 combines with J gene TRBJ2-1, with D uncertain. Germline CDR1 LGHNA, CDR2 YNFKEQ. The germline V and J ends were trimmed by 3 bases and 4 bases, with 4 bases remaining between them. The CDR3 contains 12 residues.

The gene calls are TRBV5-1 and TRBJ2-3; 9 nucleotides agree with TRBD1. The CDR3 consists of 17 residues. The ends lost 4 bases at V and 1 base at J; junction bases unmatched: 10. Per germline, CDR1 SGHRS and CDR2 YFSETQ. The CDR3 bases are TGCGCCAGCAGCGCGGACAGGGGATCGGTGGGCACAGATACGCAGTATTTT. The encoded protein is CASSADRGSVGTDTQYF.

The chain couples TRBV5-5 to TRBJ2-4, with D tentatively TRBD1 (6 bases). The CDR3 length is 19 residues. Per germline, CDR1 SGHKS and CDR2 YYEKEE (reference sequence). V lost 4 bases and J lost 0, with 23 bases in between. The CDR3 DNA sequence: TGTGCCAGCAGCCTGAGGGACAACGAAGGGTTATTAGCCAAAAACATTCAGTACTTC. Residues: CASSLRDNEGLLAKNIQYF.

CDR3 DNA sequence: TGCGCCAAGGGGGACGAGCAGTACTTC. Its translation is CAKGDEQYF. The chain is built from TRBV10-1 and TRBJ2-7, with D maybe TRBD1 (6 bases). V was pared by 10 bases and J by 5 bases, with 6 bases between. CDR3 length: 9 amino acids. Germline CDR1 and CDR2: WNHNN and SYGVQD (reference sequence).

This clone was detected once. J is TRBJ2-1 and V is TRBV5-1; 7 bases map to TRBD1. This CDR3 has 15 amino acids. The V gene end was trimmed by 0 bases and the J gene end by 3 bases; junction bases not matched to a gene: 3. Looked up from germline, CDR1 is SGHRS and CDR2 is YFSETQ. CDR3 sequence (DNA): TGCGCCAGCAGCTTGGGGGGACAGAACTACAATGAGCAGTTCTTC. It specifies CASSLGGQNYNEQFF.

This clone was seen a few times. The chain uses TRBV5-1 and TRBJ2-1; no definite D call. In germline, CDR1 is SGHRS, CDR2 YFSETQ. The V end was cut by 5 bases, the J end by 0 bases, with 12 bases between. CDR3 length equals 15 residues. The CDR3 nucleotides are TGCGCCAGCAGAGTGGCGGAGAGCTCCTACAATGAGCAGTTCTTC. Translation: CASRVAESSYNEQFF. Using reference TRBV5-1 and TRBJ2-1 for the parts outside the CDR3, the full variable domain is KAGVTQTPRYLIKTRGQQVTLSCSPISGHRSVSWYQQTPGQGLQFLFEYFSETQRNKGNFPGRFSGRQFSNSRSEMNVSTLELGDSALYLCASRVAESSYNEQFFGPGTRLTVL.

V gene TRBV2 combines with J gene TRBJ2-4; 8 bases align to TRBD1. CDR3 length: 18 amino acids. V trimming: 2 bases; J trimming: 1 base; junction bases outside the gene matches: 10. CDR1 SNHLY and CDR2 FYNNEI come from the germline V gene. As DNA, the CDR3 is TGTGCCAGCAGTGAAAGAGACAGGGGCGACGGGGCCAAAAACATTCAGTACTTC. Translated, it gives CASSERDRGDGAKNIQYF.

This clone was picked up one time. CDR3 bases: TGTGCCAGTAGTACGACCATTACTAATGAGCAGTTCTTC. Protein product: CASSTTITNEQFF. The J gene is TRBJ2-1, the V gene TRBV19, with D unclear. The CDR3 is 13 amino acids. The germline V gene has CDR1 LNHDA and CDR2 SQIVND (reference sequence). V shed 4 bases and J shed 7 bases, with 11 bases lying between them. The full variable domain, rest sourced from reference TRBV19 and TRBJ2-1, is DGGITQSPKYLFRKEGQNVTLSCEQNLNHDAMYWYRQDPGQGLRLIYYSQIVNDFQKGDIAEGYSVSREKKESFPLTVTSAQKNPTAFYLCASSTTITNEQFFGPGTRLTVL.

This sequence joins TRBV6-6 and TRBJ1-1; D is unclear. This CDR3 has 14 residues. The germline V and J ends were trimmed by 4 bases and 1 base, with 10 bases remaining between them. The germline V gene encodes CDR1 MNHNY and CDR2 SVGAGI (reference sequence). The CDR3 DNA reads as TGTGCCAGCAGTTCACGCGACAAGAACACTGAAGCTTTCTTT. Its translation: CASSSRDKNTEAFF.

The CDR3 protein is CAIQSRDYTDTQYF. As DNA, the CDR3 is TGTGCCATTCAATCCCGGGACTACACAGATACGCAGTATTTT. The rearrangement links TRBV10-3 to TRBJ2-3; 7 nucleotides match TRBD2. Germline V CDR1 and CDR2: ENHRY, SYGVKD. The CDR3 contains 14 residues. Trimming at V came to 9 bases and at J to 2 bases, leaving 8 bases not matched to a gene.

The chain joins TRBV5-8 to TRBJ2-3; D tentatively fits TRBD1 or TRBD2 (6 bases each). V shed 1 base and J shed 3 bases, with 9 bases lying between them. The germline gives CDR1 SGHTS, CDR2 YDEGEE. This CDR3 is built from 14 residues. The CDR3: CASSLRGRTDTQYF. The CDR3, as DNA: TGTGCCAGCAGCTTGCGGGGGCGGACAGATACGCAGTATTTT. The entire variable domain, with the rest obtained from reference TRBV5-8 and TRBJ2-3, is as follows: EAGVTQSPTHLIKTRGQQATLRCSPISGHTSVYWYQQALGLGLQFLLWYDEGEERNRGNFPPRFSGRQFPNYSSELNVNALELEDSALYLCASSLRGRTDTQYFGPGTRLTVL.